This T cell receptor (beta chain) was sequenced in a study of radiation and T cells in renal cell carcinoma. For the study at large: Nephrectomy followed 15 Gy stereotactic body radiation by 4 weeks.

This CDR3 contains 13 residues. The V end lost 7 bases, the J end lost 0 bases, and 9 bases lay between the germline ends. Germline lookup yields CDR1 LNHDA and CDR2 SQIVND (reference sequence). Overall study results and limits: Without pretreatment biopsies, baseline tumor clonotype presence was undetermined. In blood, top tumor clones expanded by 2 weeks, shrinking by 4.

This clone was picked up a small number of times. The antigen is undetermined. Specified time point: baseline pretreatment blood. The treatment denotes: 15 Gy SBRT to primary tumor, nephrectomy 4 weeks later. The tumor was a clear cell renal cell carcinoma. Libraries were prepared by immunoSEQ multiplex PCR; TCRdb keeps only in-frame clonotypes and omits some of them. The sample has 95,000 or so clones; less than 90% are singletons. V and J are TRBV19 and TRBJ1-1; D not resolved. The origin of this receptor is a man in his fifties or sixties with renal cell carcinoma. Sequencing used blood, obtained from a patient whose treatment included radiotherapy and nephrectomy. The CDR3: CASKVDMNTEAFF. CDR3 DNA: TGTGCCAGTAAAGTTGACATGAACACTGAAGCTTTCTTT.